This T cell receptor delta chain is from a study of γδ T cells in repeated Plasmodium falciparum infection. Study-wide background: Malaria-naive adults were infected with P. falciparum NF54 four times over around 600 days. Each infection was followed by sampling at 21 days, plus baseline and some pre-infection draws.

Germline values: CDR1 GEAIGNYY, CDR2 EKD. This CDR3 spans 15 amino acids. TCRdb fed the multiplex PCR reads to CATT. The profile shows tens of thousands of delta-chain clones, around 2% of them singletons. This clone was detected only a few times. A single base is all that separates this from a far larger clone, so a read error is likely. This CDR3 is also generated by other DNA sequences in the sample. Vgamma9/Vdelta2+ and Vdelta2-negative gammadelta T cells were flow-sorted from PBMC for bulk sequencing. The rearrangement uses TRDV2 and TRDJ1; TRDD3 agrees at 7 bases. TCRdb carries no J gene annotation; the J gene was assigned here by matching the DNA with germline. The material sequenced was gamma-delta T cells from blood. This TCR came from a pool of human donors (malaria-infected and uninfected, not separated). The CDR3 sequence is CACDTVSILGDKLIF. DNA of the CDR3: TGCGCCTGTGACACCGTTTCAATACTGGGGGATAAACTCATCTTT.